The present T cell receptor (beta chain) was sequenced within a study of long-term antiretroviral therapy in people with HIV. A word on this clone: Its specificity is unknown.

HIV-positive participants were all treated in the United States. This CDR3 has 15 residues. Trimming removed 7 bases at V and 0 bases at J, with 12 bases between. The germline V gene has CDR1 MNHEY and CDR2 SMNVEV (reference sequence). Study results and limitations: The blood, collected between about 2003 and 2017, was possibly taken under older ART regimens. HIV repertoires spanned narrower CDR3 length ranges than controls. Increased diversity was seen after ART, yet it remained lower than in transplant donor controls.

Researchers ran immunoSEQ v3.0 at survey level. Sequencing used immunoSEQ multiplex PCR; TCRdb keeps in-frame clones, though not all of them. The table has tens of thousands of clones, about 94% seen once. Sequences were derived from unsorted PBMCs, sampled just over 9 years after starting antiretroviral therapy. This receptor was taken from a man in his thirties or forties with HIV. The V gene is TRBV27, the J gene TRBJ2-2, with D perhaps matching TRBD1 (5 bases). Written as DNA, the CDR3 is TGTGCCAGCACCTGGGGCGGTCCGAACACCGGGGAGCTGTTTTTT. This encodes CASTWGGPNTGELFF.